The rows below give T cell receptor beta chains drawn from one sample of a study of CD8 T cells in ankylosing spondylitis. One entry per CDR3 protein, called by TCRdb with MiXCR from the 5' RACE reads. This sample has some 220,000 distinct CDR3 sequences, with about 7% found just once. The sequencing input was blood, either unsorted or a sorted T cell fraction (not recorded which). These receptors all come from a male donor with ankylosing spondylitis. Both conserved end residues are part of each CDR3. A D gene is named only where the DNA matches it firmly. Expanded clones get a size class; other rows say once, few or many, or leave the size out.

size	V	J	D	DNA	CDR3
many	TRBV27	TRBJ2-7	TRBD1	TGTGCCAGCAGTACGACAGGGTCCTACGAGCAGTACTTC	CASSTTGSYEQYF
many	TRBV7-9	TRBJ2-3	-	TGTGCCAGCAGCTTAGTGGGCACAGATACGCAGTATTTT	CASSLVGTDTQYF
-	TRBV11-2	TRBJ2-7	-	TGTGCCAGCAGACCAGCCGGGCCCTATTCACAGCAGTACTTC	CASRPAGPYSQQYF
once	TRBV5-5	TRBJ2-5	-	TGTGCCAGCAGCTCAGGGCCCCACGAGACCCAGTACTTC	CASSSGPHETQYF
many	TRBV7-6	TRBJ2-2	-	TGTGCCAGCAGCTTAGCGGCTCTAGGCGGCGGGGAGCTGTTTTTT	CASSLAALGGGELFF
many	TRBV7-9	TRBJ1-1	-	TGTGCCAGCAGCCCGAGAAGGGGGAACACTGAAGCTTTCTTT	CASSPRRGNTEAFF
many	TRBV12-3/TRBV12-4	TRBJ2-6	-	TGTGCCAGCAGTTTTAGTCTTGGAAGGCAGGCTGGCCCTGGGGCCAACGTCCTGACTTTC	CASSFSLGRQAGPGANVLTF
few	TRBV7-2	TRBJ1-1	-	TGTGCCAGCAGCTATACCCAGGGAAGGGGAACTGAAGCTTTCTTT	CASSYTQGRGTEAFF
many	TRBV6-5	TRBJ1-1	-	TGTGCCAGCAGTTACTCTGTACACGGTTTCAGGGCGACTGAAGCTTTCTTT	CASSYSVHGFRATEAFF
many	TRBV15	TRBJ2-1	-	TGTGCCACCAGCAGTGATACTCGGGGGCGGAGGGAGCAGTTCTTC	CATSSDTRGRREQFF
few	TRBV20-1	TRBJ2-1	-	TGCAGTGCGTTATACAAGGGAGATGAGCAGTTCTTC	CSALYKGDEQFF
many	TRBV7-8	TRBJ2-1	TRBD2	TGTGCCAGCAGCAAGAGCGGGAGGGCTGACAATGAGCAGTTCTTC	CASSKSGRADNEQFF
many	TRBV20-1	TRBJ2-2	TRBD2	TGCAGTGCTAGTCCGGGACTAGCGGGCCGGGAGCTGTTTTTT	CSASPGLAGRELFF
many	TRBV9	TRBJ2-7	TRBD1	TGTGCCAGCAGCACTCGACAGGGGGCAAGGGACGAGCAGTACTTC	CASSTRQGARDEQYF
few	TRBV9	TRBJ2-1	TRBD2	TGTGCCAGCAGCCCTACTAGCGGGAGCTACAATGAGCAGTTCTTC	CASSPTSGSYNEQFF
many	TRBV7-9	TRBJ2-7	TRBD1	TGTGCCAGCTTCCCCAACAGGGGACCGCCGGGAGAGCAGTACTTC	CASFPNRGPPGEQYF
-	TRBV7-6	TRBJ2-1	-	TGTGCCAGCAGCATCCTAGGAGCGAACTACAATGAGCAGTTCTTC	CASSILGANYNEQFF
many	TRBV7-9	TRBJ2-2	-	TGTGCCAGCAGCCACATCGCCGGGGGCACCGGGGAGCTGTTTTTT	CASSHIAGGTGELFF
many	TRBV5-1	TRBJ2-7	-	TGCGCCAGCAGCCCTCGGGACGTTAGCTCCTACGAGCAGTACTTC	CASSPRDVSSYEQYF
-	TRBV5-6	TRBJ2-5	-	TGTGCCAGCAGCTTGGTAAGGTTGGGAGCTCAAGAGACCCAGTACTTC	CASSLVRLGAQETQYF
many	TRBV12-3/TRBV12-4	TRBJ2-1	-	TGTGCCAGCAGCCTAACCAATGAGCAGTTCTTC	CASSLTNEQFF
many	TRBV4-2	TRBJ2-7	-	TGTGCCAGCAGCCAGGGGCAAGCGGGCCTCAGGGACTACGAGCAGTACTTC	CASSQGQAGLRDYEQYF
many	TRBV7-9	TRBJ2-2	-	TGTGCCAGCGGGGTCCGGGGTCCGAACACCGGGGAGCTGTTTTTT	CASGVRGPNTGELFF
many	TRBV4-3	TRBJ2-3	TRBD2	TGCGCCAGCAGCCAACACCAATTCCCGGGACTAGCGGGTAGAGCAGATACGCAGTATTTT	CASSQHQFPGLAGRADTQYF
few	TRBV11-1	TRBJ2-7	TRBD1	TGTGCCAGCAGTTTGTTATCTGGGGACAGGGATAAGCAGTACTTC	CASSLLSGDRDKQYF
many	TRBV7-9	TRBJ2-7	-	TGTGCCAGCAGCTTAGCGCTGGGCAGCTACTACGAGCAGTACTTC	CASSLALGSYYEQYF